This TCR beta chain was identified during a study of control samples from healthy donors and cancer patients. Sequencing used immunoSEQ multiplex PCR; TCRdb keeps in-frame clones, though not all of them. The sample lists about 20,000 clones; 88% were seen once. Trimming shortened V by 7 bases and J by 4 bases, and 17 bases separated the two germline ends. CDR3 size: 14 residues. Germline V gene sequence: CDR1 MNHEY, CDR2 SMNVEV (reference sequence). The sample comprised PBMCs. The V call is TRBV27, the J call TRBJ2-7; D possibly corresponds to TRBD1 (7 bases). The receptor's source is a woman aged 60-70 years with head and neck cancer. The CDR3 sequence: CASKLQGGQYEQYF. The CDR3 region has the DNA TGTGCCAGCAAATTGCAGGGGGGCCAGTACGAGCAGTACTTC.